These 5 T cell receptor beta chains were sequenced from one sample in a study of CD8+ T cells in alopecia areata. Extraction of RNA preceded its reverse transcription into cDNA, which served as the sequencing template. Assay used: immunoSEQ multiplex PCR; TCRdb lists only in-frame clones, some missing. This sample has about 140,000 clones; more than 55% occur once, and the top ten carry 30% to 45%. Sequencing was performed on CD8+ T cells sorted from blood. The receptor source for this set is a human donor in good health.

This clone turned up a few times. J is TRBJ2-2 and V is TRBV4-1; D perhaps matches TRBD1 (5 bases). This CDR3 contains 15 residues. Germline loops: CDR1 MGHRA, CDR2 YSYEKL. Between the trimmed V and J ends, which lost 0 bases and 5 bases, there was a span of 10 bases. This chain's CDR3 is CASSQDGRVTGELFF. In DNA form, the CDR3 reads TGCGCCAGCAGCCAAGACGGCAGGGTTACCGGGGAGCTGTTTTTT.

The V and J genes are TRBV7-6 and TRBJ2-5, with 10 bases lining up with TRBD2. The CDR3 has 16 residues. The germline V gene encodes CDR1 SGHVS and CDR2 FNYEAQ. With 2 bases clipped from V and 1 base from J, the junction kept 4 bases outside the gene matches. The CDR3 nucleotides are TGTGCCAGCAGCTTAACTACTAGCGGGATCCAAGAGACCCAGTACTTC. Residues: CASSLTTSGIQETQYF.

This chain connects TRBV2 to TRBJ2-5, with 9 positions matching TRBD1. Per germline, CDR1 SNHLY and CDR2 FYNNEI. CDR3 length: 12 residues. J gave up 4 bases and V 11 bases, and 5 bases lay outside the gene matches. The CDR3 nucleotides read TGTGCCGGGGGACAGGGAACAGAGACCCAGTACTTC. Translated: CAGGQGTETQYF.

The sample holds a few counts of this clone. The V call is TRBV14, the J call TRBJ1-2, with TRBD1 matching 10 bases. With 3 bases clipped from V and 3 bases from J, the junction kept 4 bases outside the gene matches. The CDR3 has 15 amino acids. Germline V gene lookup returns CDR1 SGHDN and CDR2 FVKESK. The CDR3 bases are TGTGCCAGCAGCCAGTCGGGACAGGGGCACTATGGCTACACCTTC. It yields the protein CASSQSGQGHYGYTF.

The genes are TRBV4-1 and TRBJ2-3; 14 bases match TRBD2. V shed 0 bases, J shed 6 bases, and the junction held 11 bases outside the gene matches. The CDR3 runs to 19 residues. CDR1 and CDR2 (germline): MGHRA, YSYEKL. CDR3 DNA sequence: TGCGCCAGCAGCCAAGAAACAGGGGGACTAGCGGGAGATTTGGATACGCAGTATTTT. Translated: CASSQETGGLAGDLDTQYF.